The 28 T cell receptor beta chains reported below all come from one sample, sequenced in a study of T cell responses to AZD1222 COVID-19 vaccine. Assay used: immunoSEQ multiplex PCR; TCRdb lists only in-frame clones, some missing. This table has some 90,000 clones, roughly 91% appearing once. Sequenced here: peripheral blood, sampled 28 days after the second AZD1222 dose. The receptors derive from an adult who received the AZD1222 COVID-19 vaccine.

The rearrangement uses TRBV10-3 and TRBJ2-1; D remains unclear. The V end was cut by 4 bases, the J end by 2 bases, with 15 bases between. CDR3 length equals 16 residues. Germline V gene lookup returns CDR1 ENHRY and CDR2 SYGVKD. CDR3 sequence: CAISGPASSTYNEQFF. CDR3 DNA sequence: TGTGCCATCAGTGGGCCCGCAAGCTCGACCTACAATGAGCAGTTCTTC.

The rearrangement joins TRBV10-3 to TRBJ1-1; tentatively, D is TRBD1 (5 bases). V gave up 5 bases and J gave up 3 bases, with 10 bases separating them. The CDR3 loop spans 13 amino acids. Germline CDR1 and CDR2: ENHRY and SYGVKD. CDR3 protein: CAISLGVDTEAFF. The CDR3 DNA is TGTGCCATCAGTTTGGGGGTGGACACTGAAGCTTTCTTT.

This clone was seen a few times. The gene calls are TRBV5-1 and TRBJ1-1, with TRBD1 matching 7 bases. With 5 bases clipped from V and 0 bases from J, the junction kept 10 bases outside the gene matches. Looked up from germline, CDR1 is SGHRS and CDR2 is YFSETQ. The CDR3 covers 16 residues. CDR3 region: CASRSAGGLLNTEAFF. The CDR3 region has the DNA TGCGCCAGCAGGTCGGCAGGGGGACTTCTGAACACTGAAGCTTTCTTT.

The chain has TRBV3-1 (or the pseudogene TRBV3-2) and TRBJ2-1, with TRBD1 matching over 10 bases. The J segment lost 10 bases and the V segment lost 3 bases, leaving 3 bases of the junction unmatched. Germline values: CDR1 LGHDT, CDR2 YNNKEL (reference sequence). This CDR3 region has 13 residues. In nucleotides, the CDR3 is TGTGCCAGCAGCCAGACAGGGGGCCGGGAGCAGTTCTTC. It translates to CASSQTGGREQFF.

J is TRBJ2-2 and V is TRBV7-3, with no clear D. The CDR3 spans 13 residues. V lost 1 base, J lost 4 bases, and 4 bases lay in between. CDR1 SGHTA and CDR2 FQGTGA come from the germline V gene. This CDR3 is CASSLRGTGELFF. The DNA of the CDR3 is TGTGCCAGCAGCTTAAGGGGCACCGGGGAGCTGTTTTTT.

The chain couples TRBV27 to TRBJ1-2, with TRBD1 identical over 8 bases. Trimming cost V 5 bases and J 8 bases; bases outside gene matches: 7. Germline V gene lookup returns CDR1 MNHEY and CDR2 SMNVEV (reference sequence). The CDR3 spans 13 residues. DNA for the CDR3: TGTGCCAGCAGTCCGGGACAGGAAAGGGGCTACACCTTC. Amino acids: CASSPGQERGYTF.

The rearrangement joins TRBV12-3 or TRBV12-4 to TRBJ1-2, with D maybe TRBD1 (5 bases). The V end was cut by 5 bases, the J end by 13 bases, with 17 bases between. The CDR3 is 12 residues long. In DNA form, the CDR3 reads TGTGCCAGCAGTCCCCGCGGTCGGGGGTGCACCTTC. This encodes CASSPRGRGCTF.

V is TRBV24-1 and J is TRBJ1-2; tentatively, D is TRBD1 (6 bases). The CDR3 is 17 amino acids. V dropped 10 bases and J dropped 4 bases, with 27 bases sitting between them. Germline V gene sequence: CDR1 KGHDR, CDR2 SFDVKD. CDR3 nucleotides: TGTGCCACACAAGCTCGACCGGGACACCAATCTCTCTATGGCTACACCTTC. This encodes CATQARPGHQSLYGYTF.

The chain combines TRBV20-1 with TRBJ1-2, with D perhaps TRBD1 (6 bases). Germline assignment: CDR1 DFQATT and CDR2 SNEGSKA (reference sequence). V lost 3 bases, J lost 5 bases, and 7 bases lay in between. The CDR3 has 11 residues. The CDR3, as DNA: TGCAGTGCTAGCACAGGGTATGGCTACACCTTC. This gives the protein CSASTGYGYTF.

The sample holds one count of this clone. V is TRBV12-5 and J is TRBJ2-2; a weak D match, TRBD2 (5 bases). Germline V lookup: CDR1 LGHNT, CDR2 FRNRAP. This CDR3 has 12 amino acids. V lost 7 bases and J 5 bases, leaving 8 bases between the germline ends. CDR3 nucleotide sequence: TGTGCTAGTGCCACGGGGACCGGGGAGCTGTTTTTT. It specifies CASATGTGELFF.

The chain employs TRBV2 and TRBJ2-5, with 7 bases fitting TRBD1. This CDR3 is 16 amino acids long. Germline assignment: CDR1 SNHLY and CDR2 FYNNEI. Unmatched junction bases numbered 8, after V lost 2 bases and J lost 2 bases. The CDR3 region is CASSERPGTAQETQYF. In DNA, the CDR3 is TGTGCCAGCAGTGAAAGGCCCGGGACAGCTCAAGAGACCCAGTACTTC.

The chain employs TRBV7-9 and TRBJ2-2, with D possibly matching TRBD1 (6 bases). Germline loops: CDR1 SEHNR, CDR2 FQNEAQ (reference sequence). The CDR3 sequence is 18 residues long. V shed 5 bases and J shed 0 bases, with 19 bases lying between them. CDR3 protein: CASSPRQGTAANTGELFF. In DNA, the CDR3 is TGTGCCAGCAGCCCGAGGCAGGGGACGGCCGCGAACACCGGGGAGCTGTTTTTT.

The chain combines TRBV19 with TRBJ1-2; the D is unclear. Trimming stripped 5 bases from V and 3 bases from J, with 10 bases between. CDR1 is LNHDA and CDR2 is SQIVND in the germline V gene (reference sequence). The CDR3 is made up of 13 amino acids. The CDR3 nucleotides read TGTGCCAGTAGTCCGACGGGGTACTATGGCTACACCTTC. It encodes CASSPTGYYGYTF.

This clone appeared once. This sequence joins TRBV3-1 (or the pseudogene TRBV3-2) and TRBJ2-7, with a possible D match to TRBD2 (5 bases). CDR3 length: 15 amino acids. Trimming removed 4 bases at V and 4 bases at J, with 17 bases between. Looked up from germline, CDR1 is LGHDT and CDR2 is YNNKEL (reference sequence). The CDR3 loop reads CASSRRNSPIYEQYF. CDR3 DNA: TGTGCCAGCAGCCGGAGGAATTCACCCATTTACGAGCAGTACTTC.

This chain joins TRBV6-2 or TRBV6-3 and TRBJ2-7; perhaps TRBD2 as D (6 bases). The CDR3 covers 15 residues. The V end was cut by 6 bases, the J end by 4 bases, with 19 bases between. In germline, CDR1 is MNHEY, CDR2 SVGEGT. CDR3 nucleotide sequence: TGTGCCAGCAGCATTACCGGGACTGGGTCTTACGAGCAGTACTTC. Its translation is CASSITGTGSYEQYF.

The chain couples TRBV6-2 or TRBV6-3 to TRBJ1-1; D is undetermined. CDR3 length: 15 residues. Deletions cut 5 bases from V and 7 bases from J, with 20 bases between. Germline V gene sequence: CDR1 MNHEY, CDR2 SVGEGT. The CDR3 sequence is CASSPQDVRLSEAFF. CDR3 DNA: TGTGCCAGCAGTCCCCAGGATGTTCGGCTCAGTGAAGCTTTCTTT.

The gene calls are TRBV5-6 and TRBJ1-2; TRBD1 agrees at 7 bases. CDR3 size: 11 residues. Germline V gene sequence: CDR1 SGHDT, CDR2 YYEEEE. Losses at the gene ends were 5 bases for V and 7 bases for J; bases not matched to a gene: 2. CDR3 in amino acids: CASSYRGGYTF. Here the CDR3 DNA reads TGTGCCAGCAGTTACAGGGGTGGCTACACCTTC.

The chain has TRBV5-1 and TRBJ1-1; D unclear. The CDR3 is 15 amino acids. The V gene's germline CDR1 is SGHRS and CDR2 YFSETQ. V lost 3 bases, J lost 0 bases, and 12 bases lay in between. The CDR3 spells CASSSGHSVNTEAFF. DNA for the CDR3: TGCGCCAGCAGCTCCGGCCACTCAGTGAACACTGAAGCTTTCTTT.

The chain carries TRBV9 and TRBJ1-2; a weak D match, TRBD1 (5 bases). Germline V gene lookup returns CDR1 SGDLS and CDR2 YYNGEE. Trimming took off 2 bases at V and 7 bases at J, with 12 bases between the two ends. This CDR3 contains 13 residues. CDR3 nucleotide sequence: TGTGCCAGCAGCGTCAGGGTTGGCGGTGGCTACACCTTC. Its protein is CASSVRVGGGYTF. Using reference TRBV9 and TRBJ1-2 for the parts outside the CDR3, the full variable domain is DSGVTQTPKHLITATGQRVTLRCSPRSGDLSVYWYQQSLDQGLQFLIQYYNGEERAKGNILERFSAQQFPDLHSELNLSSLELGDSALYFCASSVRVGGGYTFGSGTRLTVV.

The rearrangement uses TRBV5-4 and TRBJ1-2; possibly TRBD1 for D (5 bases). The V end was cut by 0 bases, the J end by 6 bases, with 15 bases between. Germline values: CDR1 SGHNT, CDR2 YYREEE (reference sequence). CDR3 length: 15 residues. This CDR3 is CASSLEDKRRDGYTF. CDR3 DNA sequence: TGTGCCAGCAGCTTGGAGGACAAGAGGAGGGATGGCTACACCTTC.

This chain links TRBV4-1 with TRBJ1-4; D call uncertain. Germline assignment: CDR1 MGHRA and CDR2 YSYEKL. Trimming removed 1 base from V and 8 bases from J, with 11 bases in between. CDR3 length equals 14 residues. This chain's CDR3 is CASSQVWMAEKLFF. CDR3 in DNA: TGCGCCAGCAGCCAAGTATGGATGGCCGAAAAACTGTTTTTT.

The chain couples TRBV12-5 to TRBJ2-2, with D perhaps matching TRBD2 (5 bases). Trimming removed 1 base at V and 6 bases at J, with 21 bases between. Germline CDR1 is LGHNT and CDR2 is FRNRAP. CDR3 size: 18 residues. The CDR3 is CASGLDQVGVSFAGELFF. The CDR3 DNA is TGTGCTAGTGGTTTGGATCAGGTCGGGGTGTCTTTCGCCGGGGAGCTGTTTTTT.

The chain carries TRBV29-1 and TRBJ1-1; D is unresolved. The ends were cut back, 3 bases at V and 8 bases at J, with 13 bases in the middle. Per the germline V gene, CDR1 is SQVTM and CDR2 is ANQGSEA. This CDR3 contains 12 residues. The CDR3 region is CSVDPSVGEAFF. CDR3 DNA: TGCAGCGTTGACCCTTCGGTAGGCGAAGCTTTCTTT.

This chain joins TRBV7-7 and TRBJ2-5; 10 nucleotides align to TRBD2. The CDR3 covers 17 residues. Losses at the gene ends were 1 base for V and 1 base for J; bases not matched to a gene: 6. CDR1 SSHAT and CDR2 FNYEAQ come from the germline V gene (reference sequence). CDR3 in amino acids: CASSLGGSGGSQETQYF. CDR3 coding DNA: TGTGCCAGCAGCTTAGGCGGTAGCGGGGGGTCCCAAGAGACCCAGTACTTC.

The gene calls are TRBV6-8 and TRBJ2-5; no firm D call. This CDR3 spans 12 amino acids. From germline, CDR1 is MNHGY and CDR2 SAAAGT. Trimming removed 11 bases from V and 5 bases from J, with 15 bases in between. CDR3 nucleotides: TGTGCCGTCGGTGGCTCCGGGGAGACCCAGTACTTC. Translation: CAVGGSGETQYF.

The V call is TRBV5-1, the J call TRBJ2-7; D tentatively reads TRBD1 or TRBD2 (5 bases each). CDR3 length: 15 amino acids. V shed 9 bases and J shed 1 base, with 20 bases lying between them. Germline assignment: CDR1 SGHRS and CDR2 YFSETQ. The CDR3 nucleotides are TGCGCCACCTCCCTTGGGGGACGGGGTTCCTACGAGCAGTACTTC. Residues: CATSLGGRGSYEQYF.

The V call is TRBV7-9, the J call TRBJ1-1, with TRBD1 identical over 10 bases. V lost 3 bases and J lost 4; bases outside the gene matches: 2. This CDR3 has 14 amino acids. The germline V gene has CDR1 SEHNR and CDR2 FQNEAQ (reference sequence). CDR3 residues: CASSLTGGFTEAFF. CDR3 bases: TGTGCCAGCAGCTTGACAGGGGGCTTCACTGAAGCTTTCTTT.

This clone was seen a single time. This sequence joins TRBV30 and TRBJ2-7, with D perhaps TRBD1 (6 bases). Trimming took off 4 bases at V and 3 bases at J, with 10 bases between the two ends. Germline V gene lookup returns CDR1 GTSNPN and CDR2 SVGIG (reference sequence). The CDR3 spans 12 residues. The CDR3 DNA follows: TGTGCCTGGACTCCGGGACACTACGAGCAGTACTTC. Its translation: CAWTPGHYEQYF. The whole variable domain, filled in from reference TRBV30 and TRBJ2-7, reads SQTIHQWPATLVQPVGSPLSLECTVEGTSNPNLYWYRQAAGRGLQLLFYSVGIGQISSEVPQNLSASRPQDRQFILSSKKLLLSDSGFYLCAWTPGHYEQYFGPGTRLTVT.